The rows below give T cell receptor beta chains drawn from one sample of a study of cytomegalovirus exposure and HLA in healthy donors. The assay was immunoSEQ multiplex PCR, and TCRdb's table has in-frame clones only and misses some. Of 150,000 to 200,000 clones listed, approximately 82% are singletons. Sample: PBMCs. Every receptor here comes from a woman in her 30s in good health and CMV-seronegative. The CDR3 runs from the conserved cysteine through the conserved F or W. D genes are given only for firm matches. Rows give clone size only sometimes, using once, few, many, or a class for an expanded clone.

>TRBJ2-6|-|TRBV6-1|-
TGTGCCAGCAGTAACAGGTACTCTGGGGCCAACGGCCTGACTTTC
CASSNRYSGANGLTF
>TRBJ1-5|-|TRBV2|-
TGTGCCAGCAACCGGGACAAGGGCAATCAGCCCCAGCATTTT
CASNRDKGNQPQHF
>TRBJ1-1|once|TRBV19|TRBD1
TGTGCCAGTACCTCCGACAGGGGGAGGAAGACTGAAGCTTTCTTT
CASTSDRGRKTEAFF
>TRBJ1-1|few|TRBV28|TRBD1
TGTGCCAGCAGTCCCCTCAGGGGGACAAGTACCACTGAAGCTTTCTTT
CASSPLRGTSTTEAFF
>TRBJ1-6|once|TRBV9|-
TGTGCCAGCAGCACCGGACAGAGCTCCTATAATTCACCCCTCCACTTT
CASSTGQSSYNSPLHF
>TRBJ2-6|-|TRBV9|-
TGTGCCAGCAGCAGTACAGGAGGGGTCTCTGGGGCCAACGGCCTGACTTTC
CASSSTGGVSGANGLTF
>TRBJ2-3|-|TRBV7-2|TRBD2
TGTGCCAGCAGCTTGGCCCCCTCGGCTCCGGGAGGGCCAGATACGCAGTATTTT
CASSLAPSAPGGPDTQYF
>TRBJ1-1|-|TRBV6-1|TRBD1
TGTGCCAGCAGTGAATTTACCGGGACAGGGTCTCCCGAAGCTTTCTTT
CASSEFTGTGSPEAFF
>TRBJ1-3|-|TRBV2|TRBD1
TGTGCCAGCAGCGGTATTTCACAGGGGCCTGGAAACACCATATATTTT
CASSGISQGPGNTIYF
>TRBJ1-1|-|TRBV28|TRBD1
TGTGCCAGCAGTCAAGGGGGGACAGGGGGTACTGAAGCTTTCTTT
CASSQGGTGGTEAFF
>TRBJ1-6|-|TRBV27|TRBD1
TGTGCCAGCAGTTTTGGACAGGGAGATTCACCCCTCCACTTT
CASSFGQGDSPLHF
>TRBJ2-7|-|TRBV4-3|TRBD1
TGCGCCAGCAGCCAAGAGCCAGGGGGTCCCTACGAGCAGTACTTC
CASSQEPGGPYEQYF
>TRBJ2-7|-|TRBV5-1|-
TGCGAGCAGAAGGCGGCATACGAGCAGTACTTC
CEQKAAYEQYF
>TRBJ2-3|-|TRBV14|-
TGTGCCAGCAGCCAAGTAGGCTCAGCGGTTTCCACAGATACGCAGTATTTT
CASSQVGSAVSTDTQYF
>TRBJ2-7|-|TRBV6-5|-
TGTGCCAGCAGTTACCGCGGTAACTCCTACGAGCAGTACTTC
CASSYRGNSYEQYF
>TRBJ2-3|-|TRBV27|-
TGTGCCAGCAGTTTATCGAAATGGGGAGTGTTGGGGACAGATACGCAGTATTTT
CASSLSKWGVLGTDTQYF
>TRBJ2-7|-|TRBV6-5|-
TGTGCCAGCAGTTACAATGCAGGATCCTCCTACGAGCAGTACTTC
CASSYNAGSSYEQYF
>TRBJ1-2|once|TRBV28|-
TGTGCCAGCAGACAAAGCGCCAGGGGTGGCTACACCTTC
CASRQSARGGYTF
>TRBJ2-1|-|TRBV6-6|TRBD1
TGTGCCAGCAGTTACTACGGGACAGGGATCGATGAGCAGTTCTTC
CASSYYGTGIDEQFF
>TRBJ2-7|-|TRBV11-2|-
TGTGCCAGCAGCTTAGTCATAGCGGCGGGGCGTTTGGACTTC
CASSLVIAAGRLDF
>TRBJ2-3|-|TRBV5-4|TRBD2
TGTGCCAGCAGCCCGCCGGGACTAGCGAACACAGATACGCAGTATTTT
CASSPPGLANTDTQYF
>TRBJ2-2|-|TRBV7-9|-
TGTGCCATCAACCGGGACTTGCGGAACACCGGGGAGCTGTTTTTT
CAINRDLRNTGELFF
>TRBJ2-7|once|TRBV19|TRBD2
TGTGCCAGTAGTCCCCTAGCGGGGACTTACGAGCAGTACTTC
CASSPLAGTYEQYF
>TRBJ1-1|-|TRBV4-3|-
TGCGCCAGCAGCCTTTCTACAGGGAAGGCTGAAGCTTTCTTT
CASSLSTGKAEAFF
>TRBJ1-4|-|TRBV10-3|-
TGTGCCATCCGGGGGACCCTGGGTGAAAAACTGTTTTTT
CAIRGTLGEKLFF
>TRBJ2-7|-|TRBV10-3|TRBD2
TGTGCCATCAGCCCCCTGGGGGGGGACTTTACTTACGAGCAGTACTTC
CAISPLGGDFTYEQYF
>TRBJ2-1|few|TRBV6-4|TRBD2
TGTGCCAGCAGTGACTCGAGGGAGGGCGGGTATGAGCAGTTCTTC
CASSDSREGGYEQFF
>TRBJ2-2|-|TRBV19|-
TGTGCCAGCCTGGGTAGGGGATCGAGAACCGGGGAGCTGTTTTTT
CASLGRGSRTGELFF
>TRBJ2-1|few|TRBV6-5|-
TGTGCCAGCCCGAGGTGCTCCTACAATGAGCAGTTCTTC
CASPRCSYNEQFF
>TRBJ1-2|-|TRBV6-1|TRBD1
TGTGCCAGCAGTGACAACCCGGACAGGCTTAACTATGGCTACACCTTC
CASSDNPDRLNYGYTF
>TRBJ2-5|-|TRBV28|TRBD2
TGTGCCAGCAGTGGGGGGGGAGAAGAGACCCAGTACTTC
CASSGGGEETQYF
>TRBJ2-5|-|TRBV18|-
TGTGCCAGCTCACCATTGGGGACCGCGGAGGGGGAGACCCAGTACTTC
CASSPLGTAEGETQYF
>TRBJ2-7|-|TRBV19|-
TGTGCCAGTAGTATTTCTCCAGGCAGCTCCTACGAGCAGTACTTC
CASSISPGSSYEQYF
>TRBJ2-1|-|TRBV6-4|TRBD2
TGTGCCGGCAGTACAAGCGGGGGGGCAGGGAATGAGCAGTTCTTC
CAGSTSGGAGNEQFF
>TRBJ1-4|-|TRBV6-1|TRBD1
TGTGCCAGCAGTAAACCGGGACAGGGAGATGAAAAACTGTTTTTT
CASSKPGQGDEKLFF
>TRBJ2-7|-|TRBV28|-
TGTGCCAGCAGTCACAGGGACGAGCAGTACTTC
CASSHRDEQYF
>TRBJ2-5|-|TRBV14|-
TGTGCCAGCAGCCAAGATTGGGGGCGTCAAGAGACCCAGTACTTC
CASSQDWGRQETQYF
>TRBJ1-1|-|TRBV7-9|-
TGTTCCAGCAGCTTTACGGGGGAAGGAGCTTTCTTT
CSSSFTGEGAFF
>TRBJ2-2|-|TRBV5-8|-
TGTGCCAGCTCCCCATGGGGCGGGTTTTTT
CASSPWGGFF